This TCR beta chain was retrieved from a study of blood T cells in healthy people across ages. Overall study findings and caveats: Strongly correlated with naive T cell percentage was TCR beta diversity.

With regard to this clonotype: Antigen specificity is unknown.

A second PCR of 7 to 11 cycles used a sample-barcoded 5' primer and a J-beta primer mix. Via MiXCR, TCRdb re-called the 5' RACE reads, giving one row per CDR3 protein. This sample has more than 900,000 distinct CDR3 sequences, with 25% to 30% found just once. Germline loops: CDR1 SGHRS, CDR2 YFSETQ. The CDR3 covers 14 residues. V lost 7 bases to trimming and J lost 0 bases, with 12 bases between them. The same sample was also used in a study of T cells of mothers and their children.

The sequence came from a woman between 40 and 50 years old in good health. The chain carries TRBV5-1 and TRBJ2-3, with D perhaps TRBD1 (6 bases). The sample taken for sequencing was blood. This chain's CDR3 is CASFAGVSTDTQYF. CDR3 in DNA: TGCGCCAGCTTCGCAGGGGTTAGCACAGATACGCAGTATTTT.